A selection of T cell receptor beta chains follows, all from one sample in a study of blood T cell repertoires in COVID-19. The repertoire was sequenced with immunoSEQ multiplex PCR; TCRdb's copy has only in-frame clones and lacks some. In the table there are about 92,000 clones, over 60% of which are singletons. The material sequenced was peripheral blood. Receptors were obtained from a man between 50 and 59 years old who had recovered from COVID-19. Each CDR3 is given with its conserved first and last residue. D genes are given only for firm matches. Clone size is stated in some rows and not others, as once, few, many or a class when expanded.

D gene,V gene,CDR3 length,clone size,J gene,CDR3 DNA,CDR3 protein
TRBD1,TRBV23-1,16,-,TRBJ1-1,TGCGCCAGCAGTCAAGGGACAGGGGAAAGGGACACTGAAGCTTTCTTT,CASSQGTGERDTEAFF
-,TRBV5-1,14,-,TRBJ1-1,TGCGCCAGCAGCCCGTCCCGGTTAGACACTGAAGCTTTCTTT,CASSPSRLDTEAFF
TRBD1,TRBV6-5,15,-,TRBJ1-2,TGTGCCAGCAGATCGGGACAGATTCGCGGCTATGGCTACACCTTC,CASRSGQIRGYGYTF
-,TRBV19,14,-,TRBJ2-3,TGTGCCAGTAGTATTGGTCAGAACACAGATACGCAGTATTTT,CASSIGQNTDTQYF
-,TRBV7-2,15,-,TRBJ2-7,TGTGCCAGCAGCCCCGACAGAGATGAAACCTACGAGCAGTACTTC,CASSPDRDETYEQYF
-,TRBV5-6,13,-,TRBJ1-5,TGTGCCAGCAGCTTTAGCCCCGGGCAGCCCCAGCATTTT,CASSFSPGQPQHF
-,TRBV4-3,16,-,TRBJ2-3,TGCGCCAGCAGCCAAGATATAGACAGGCTCACAGATACGCAGTATTTT,CASSQDIDRLTDTQYF
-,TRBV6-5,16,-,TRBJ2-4,TGTGCCAGCAGTTACTCGAAGGCCAGGGGGGAAAACATTCAGTACTTC,CASSYSKARGENIQYF
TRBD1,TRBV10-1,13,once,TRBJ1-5,TGCGCCAGCAGCGAGGGGGCTTGGCAGCCCCAGCATTTT,CASSEGAWQPQHF
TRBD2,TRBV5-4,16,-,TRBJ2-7,TGTGCCAGCAGCGTGACTAGCGGGACGTTTTTCCTCGAGCAGTACTTC,CASSVTSGTFFLEQYF
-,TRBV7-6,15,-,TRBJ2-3,TGTGCCAGCAGCTATCTCGGGGGGCCAAAAGATACGCAGTATTTT,CASSYLGGPKDTQYF
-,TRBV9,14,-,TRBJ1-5,TGTGCCAGCAGCGTATCAGGGAACAATCAGCCCCAGCATTTT,CASSVSGNNQPQHF
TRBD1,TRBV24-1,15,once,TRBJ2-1,TGTGCCACCAGTGAGCGGACAGGCGGTGTCGATGAGCAGTTCTTC,CATSERTGGVDEQFF
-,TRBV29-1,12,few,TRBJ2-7,TGCAGCGTTGAAGAGGGAGGTGCCGAGCAGTACTTC,CSVEEGGAEQYF
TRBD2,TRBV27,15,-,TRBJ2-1,TGTGCCAGCAAATTCCTAGCGGGAAGCGTTAGTGAGCAGTTCTTC,CASKFLAGSVSEQFF
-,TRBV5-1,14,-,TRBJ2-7,TGCGCCAGCACCCGCTTGGAAGGAGCCTACGAGCAGTACTTC,CASTRLEGAYEQYF
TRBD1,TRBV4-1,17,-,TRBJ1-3,TGCGCCAGCAGCCAGTCGGGGACAGCGACTACTGGAAACACCATATATTTT,CASSQSGTATTGNTIYF
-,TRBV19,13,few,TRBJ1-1,TGTGCCAGTTCGAGGCCCATGAACACTGAAGCTTTCTTT,CASSRPMNTEAFF
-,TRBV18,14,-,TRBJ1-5,TGTGCCAGCTCAGATCTTACAGAAGATCAGCCCCAGCATTTT,CASSDLTEDQPQHF
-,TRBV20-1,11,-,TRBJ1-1,TGCAGTGCCGTTCTGAACACTGAAGCTTTCTTT,CSAVLNTEAFF